The 20 T cell receptor beta chains presented below share a single source sample, sequenced in a study of OX40 agonist ivuxolimab in advanced cancers. This table comes from immunoSEQ multiplex PCR, and its TCRdb copy is limited to in-frame clones, with some not included. This table has around 81,000 clones, around 89% appearing once. This specimen was CD4+ or CD8+ T cells sorted from blood, taken in a trial of the OX40 agonist ivuxolimab. The receptors were gathered from an adult with an advanced solid tumor such as melanoma, head and neck, liver or kidney cancer.

This chain links TRBV7-2 with TRBJ2-1; D possibly corresponds to TRBD1 (5 bases). Trimming took off 4 bases at V and 9 bases at J, with 19 bases between the two ends. The CDR3 is 15 residues long. Germline values: CDR1 SGHTA, CDR2 FQGNSA. CDR3 DNA sequence: TGTGCCAGCAGCTCAGGGCGGACGGCCACGGGTGAGCAGTTCTTC. Residues: CASSSGRTATGEQFF.

The rearrangement links TRBV30 to TRBJ1-1; D might be TRBD1 (5 bases). Germline V lookup: CDR1 GTSNPN, CDR2 SVGIG (reference sequence). Trimming took 1 base from V and 1 from J, leaving 13 bases between them. This CDR3 has 15 residues. The CDR3 sequence is CAWSAHGGENTEAFF. The DNA of the CDR3 is TGTGCCTGGAGTGCCCATGGGGGGGAGAACACTGAAGCTTTCTTT.

This clone came up a few times. The chain joins TRBV10-3 to TRBJ2-7; D gene ambiguous. CDR3 length: 12 residues. Trimming cost V 4 bases and J 5 bases, with 9 bases left between them. Germline CDR1 reads ENHRY; CDR2 reads SYGVKD. CDR3 loop: CAISGETNEQYF. As DNA, the CDR3 is TGTGCCATCAGTGGTGAGACAAACGAGCAGTACTTC.

This chain links TRBV14 with TRBJ2-7; TRBD2 matches at 11 bases. Germline CDR1 is SGHDN and CDR2 is FVKESK. V dropped 1 base and J dropped 2; count of bases not matched to a gene: 7. CDR3 length equals 17 residues. This CDR3 is CASSQGSGLADTYEQYF. CDR3 DNA sequence: TGTGCCAGCAGCCAAGGATCGGGACTAGCGGATACCTACGAGCAGTACTTC.

V usage is TRBV10-3 and J usage is TRBJ2-3; 8 nucleotides match TRBD2. CDR1 is ENHRY, CDR2 SYGVKD, per germline. V shed 6 bases, J shed 6 bases, and the junction held 5 bases outside the gene matches. There are 13 residues in the CDR3. CDR3 amino acids: CAISGRATDTQYF. For the CDR3, the DNA is TGTGCCATCAGCGGGAGGGCAACGGATACGCAGTATTTT.

The rearrangement links TRBV7-3 to TRBJ2-7; D is perhaps TRBD1 (5 bases). The germline V gene has CDR1 SGHTA and CDR2 FQGTGA. Trimming shortened V by 4 bases and J by 5 bases, and 9 bases separated the two germline ends. The CDR3 sequence is 12 residues long. The CDR3, as DNA: TGTGCCAGCAGCTCCCAGGACAACGAGCAGTACTTC. Residues: CASSSQDNEQYF.

This sequence joins TRBV6-1 and TRBJ1-3, with unresolved D. The V gene lost 4 bases and the J gene lost 1 base, with 5 bases spanning the gap. The length of the CDR3 is 13 residues. CDR1 MNHNS and CDR2 SASEGT come from the germline V gene. The CDR3 is CASSVDSGNTIYF. In nucleotides, the CDR3 is TGTGCCAGCAGTGTAGATTCTGGAAACACCATATATTTT.

In nucleotides, the CDR3 is TGTGCCAGCAGCGGAAGACTTCACACAGATACGCAGTATTTT. This encodes CASSGRLHTDTQYF. V is TRBV7-9 and J is TRBJ2-3, with D uncertain. The CDR3 consists of 14 residues. CDR1 SEHNR and CDR2 FQNEAQ come from the germline V gene (reference sequence). V was cut by 5 bases and J by 2 bases, with 11 bases left in between.

The chain links TRBV6-6 to TRBJ2-7; no definite D call. CDR3 size: 15 residues. Germline V lookup: CDR1 MNHNY, CDR2 SVGAGI (reference sequence). V was trimmed by 2 bases and J by 4 bases, leaving 15 bases between them. The CDR3 sequence is CASSYGGRTDYEQYF. In DNA, the CDR3 is TGTGCCAGCAGTTACGGCGGACGGACGGATTACGAGCAGTACTTC.

The rearrangement joins TRBV5-1 to TRBJ1-2; possible D gene TRBD1, 5 bases. Germline lookup yields CDR1 SGHRS and CDR2 YFSETQ. The length of the CDR3 is 14 residues. V was pared by 0 bases and J by 7 bases, with 13 bases between. CDR3 amino acids: CASSLEAQGLGYTF. CDR3 nucleotide sequence: TGCGCCAGCAGCTTGGAGGCGCAGGGCCTTGGCTACACCTTC.

The CDR3 coding sequence is TGTGCCTGGAGTATAAACTACGAGCAGTACTTC. This encodes CAWSINYEQYF. J is TRBJ2-7 and V is TRBV30; the D is unclear. Germline assignment: CDR1 GTSNPN and CDR2 SVGIG (reference sequence). CDR3 length equals 11 residues. V was trimmed by 2 bases and J by 3 bases, leaving 5 bases between them.

The chain uses TRBV5-1 and TRBJ2-1; TRBD2 agrees at 8 bases. The germline V gene has CDR1 SGHRS and CDR2 YFSETQ. The CDR3 has 15 residues. Trimming cost V 3 bases and J 5 bases; bases outside gene matches: 7. CDR3 loop: CASSSLAGSHNEQFF. The CDR3, as DNA: TGCGCCAGCAGCTCCCTAGCGGGCAGCCACAATGAGCAGTTCTTC. The full variable domain, in which reference TRBV5-1 and TRBJ2-1 provide the parts outside the CDR3, is KAGVTQTPRYLIKTRGQQVTLSCSPISGHRSVSWYQQTPGQGLQFLFEYFSETQRNKGNFPGRFSGRQFSNSRSEMNVSTLELGDSALYLCASSSLAGSHNEQFFGPGTRLTVL.

The V and J genes are TRBV19 and TRBJ2-5; tentative D call: TRBD1 (6 bases). There are 14 residues in the CDR3. Trimming removed 5 bases from V and 2 bases from J, with 12 bases in between. CDR1 LNHDA and CDR2 SQIVND come from the germline V gene (reference sequence). The CDR3 sequence is CASSRDTLQETQYF. CDR3 nucleotides: TGTGCCAGTAGTCGGGACACACTACAAGAGACCCAGTACTTC.

The J gene is TRBJ2-7, the V gene TRBV18; 14 bases map to TRBD2. Trimming removed 5 bases from V and 5 bases from J; junction bases left unmatched: 8. CDR3 length: 16 amino acids. Germline CDR1 reads KGHSH; CDR2 reads LQKENI. CDR3 bases: TGTGCCAGCTCATTGGGACTAGCGGGAGCTATCGACGAGCAGTACTTC. Translating it yields CASSLGLAGAIDEQYF. The full variable domain, its missing parts supplied by reference TRBV18 and TRBJ2-7, is NAGVMQNPRHLVRRRGQEARLRCSPMKGHSHVYWYRQLPEEGLKFMVYLQKENIIDESGMPKERFSAEFPKEGPSILRIQQVVRGDSAAYFCASSLGLAGAIDEQYFGPGTRLTVT.

CDR3 in amino acids: CASSLLDLNEQFF. CDR3 coding DNA: TGTGCCAGCTCACTCTTGGACCTCAATGAGCAGTTCTTC. V usage is TRBV18 and J usage is TRBJ2-1; D remains ambiguous. CDR1 is KGHSH, CDR2 LQKENI, per germline. Trimming shortened V by 4 bases and J by 6 bases, and 10 bases separated the two germline ends. This CDR3 spans 13 amino acids.

This chain links TRBV11-3 with TRBJ1-1; unclear D gene. The germline V and J ends were trimmed by 5 bases and 1 base, with 8 bases remaining between them. The CDR3 is 13 residues long. Germline loops: CDR1 SGHNT, CDR2 YENEEA. CDR3 protein: CASSRGWNTEAFF. The CDR3 DNA sequence: TGTGCCAGCAGCCGGGGATGGAACACTGAAGCTTTCTTT.

In the case of this clone: Other DNA sequences from this sample encode an identical CDR3 as well. The chain combines TRBV5-1 with TRBJ1-1; D is unresolved. The CDR3 loop spans 14 amino acids. Looked up from germline, CDR1 is SGHRS and CDR2 is YFSETQ. Trimming cost V 5 bases and J 3 bases, with 14 bases left between them. The CDR3 region is CASRADRSYTEAFF. The CDR3 bases are TGCGCCAGCAGAGCGGATAGGTCCTACACTGAAGCTTTCTTT.

This rearrangement joins TRBV6-5 to TRBJ1-5; no clear D. The CDR3 contains 13 residues. V lost 7 bases to trimming and J lost 0 bases, with 7 bases between them. Germline CDR1 reads MNHEY; CDR2 reads SVGAGI. The CDR3 here is CASKGNSNQPQHF. In DNA, the CDR3 is TGTGCCAGCAAAGGGAATAGCAATCAGCCCCAGCATTTT.

This chain connects TRBV2 to TRBJ2-1, with 9 bases aligning to TRBD2. The CDR3 is made up of 15 amino acids. V shed 5 bases and J 8 bases; nucleotides not matched to a gene: 10. From germline, CDR1 is SNHLY and CDR2 FYNNEI. This CDR3 reads CASSRSGTSSDEQFF. For the CDR3, the DNA is TGTGCCAGCAGTCGATCCGGGACTAGCAGCGATGAGCAGTTCTTC.

The gene calls are TRBV7-9 and TRBJ2-7; no clear D gene. In germline, CDR1 is SEHNR, CDR2 FQNEAQ (reference sequence). Trimming took 1 base from V and 2 from J, leaving 12 bases between them. This CDR3 comprises 15 residues. The CDR3 region has the DNA TGTGCCAGCAGCTTAGGGACCGTCGGAACCTACGAGCAGTACTTC. Its translation is CASSLGTVGTYEQYF.